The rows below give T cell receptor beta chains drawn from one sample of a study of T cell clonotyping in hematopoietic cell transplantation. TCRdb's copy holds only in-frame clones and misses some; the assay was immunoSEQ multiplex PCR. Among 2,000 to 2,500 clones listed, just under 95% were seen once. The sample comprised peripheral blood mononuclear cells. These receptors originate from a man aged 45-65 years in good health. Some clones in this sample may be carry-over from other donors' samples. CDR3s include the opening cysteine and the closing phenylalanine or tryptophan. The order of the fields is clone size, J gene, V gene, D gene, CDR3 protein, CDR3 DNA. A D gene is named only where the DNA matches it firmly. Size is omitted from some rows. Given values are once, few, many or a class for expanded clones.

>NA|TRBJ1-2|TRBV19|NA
CASGRAGSQNYGYTF
TGTGCCAGTGGTAGGGCGGGGAGCCAGAACTATGGCTACACCTTC
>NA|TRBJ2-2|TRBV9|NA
CASKGQTGGDAGELFF
TGTGCCAGTAAGGGACAGACTGGGGGGGACGCCGGGGAGCTGTTTTTT
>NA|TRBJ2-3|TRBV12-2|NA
CASRLLTLHTQYF
TGTGCAAGTCGCTTATTAACTCTACATACGCAGTATTTT
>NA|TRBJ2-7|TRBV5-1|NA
CASSLLGGTYEQYF
TGCGCCAGCAGCTTGTTGGGGGGTACCTACGAGCAGTACTTC
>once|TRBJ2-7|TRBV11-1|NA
CASRPGSLYEQYF
TGTGCCAGCAGACCGGGGAGCCTCTACGAGCAGTACTTC
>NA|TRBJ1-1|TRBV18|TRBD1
CASSPQGQGGTEAFF
TGTGCCAGCTCACCCCAAGGACAGGGAGGTACTGAAGCTTTCTTT
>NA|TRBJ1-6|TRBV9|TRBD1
CASSVAQGDSPLHF
TGTGCCAGCAGCGTAGCACAGGGGGATTCACCCCTCCACTTT
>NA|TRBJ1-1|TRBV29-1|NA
CSVHPAGTEAFF
TGCAGCGTGCACCCCGCGGGCACTGAAGCTTTCTTT
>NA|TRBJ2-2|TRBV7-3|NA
CASSATVRGTGELFF
TGTGCCAGCAGCGCCACCGTAAGGGGGACCGGGGAGCTGTTTTTT
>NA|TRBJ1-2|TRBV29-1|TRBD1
CSGGTGGAYGYTF
TGCAGCGGGGGGACAGGGGGCGCATATGGCTACACCTTC
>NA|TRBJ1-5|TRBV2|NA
CASSALGGVHNQPQHF
TGTGCCAGCAGTGCATTGGGTGGGGTTCACAATCAGCCCCAGCATTTT
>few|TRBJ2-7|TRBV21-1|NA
CASSKESGGLPLGYEQYF
TGTGCCAGCAGCAAAGAGTCAGGGGGCCTCCCTCTTGGGTACGAGCAGTACTTC
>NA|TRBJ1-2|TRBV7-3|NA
CASSLMANYGYTF
TGTGCCAGCAGCTTAATGGCAAACTATGGCTACACCTTC
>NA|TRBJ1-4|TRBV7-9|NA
CASTYAGQSNEKLFF
TGTGCCAGCACCTATGCGGGGCAGTCTAATGAAAAACTGTTTTTT
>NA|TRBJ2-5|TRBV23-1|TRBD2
CASSQSSGKQETQYF
TGCGCCAGCAGTCAAAGTAGCGGGAAGCAAGAGACCCAGTACTTC
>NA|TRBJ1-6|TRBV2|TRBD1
CASSLGTGAYYYNSPLHF
TGTGCCAGCAGCCTCGGGACAGGGGCCTATTACTATAATTCACCCCTCCACTTT
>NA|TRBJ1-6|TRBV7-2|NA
CASSLAYAGNSPLHF
TGTGCCAGCAGCCTAGCTTACGCCGGGAATTCACCCCTCCACTTT
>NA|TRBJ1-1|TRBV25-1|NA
CASSEYGTEAFF
TGTGCCAGCAGTGAATATGGCACTGAAGCTTTCTTT
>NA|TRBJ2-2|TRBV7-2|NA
CASSFKDGTGELFF
TGTGCCAGCAGCTTTAAGGACGGAACCGGGGAGCTGTTTTTT
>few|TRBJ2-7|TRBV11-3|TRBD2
CASSSPRGGFSYEQYF
TGTGCCAGCAGCTCCCCTCGCGGGGGTTTCTCCTACGAGCAGTACTTC
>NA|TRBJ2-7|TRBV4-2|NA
CASSQRGQTYEQYF
TGTGCCAGCAGCCAGAGAGGGCAGACCTACGAGCAGTACTTC
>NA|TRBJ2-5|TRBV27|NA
CASSLGNYEQHF
TGTGCCAGCAGTTTAGGGAACTACGAGCAGCACTTC
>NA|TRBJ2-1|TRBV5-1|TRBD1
CASSLTGTGSNEQFF
TGCGCCAGCAGCTTAACCGGGACAGGGTCCAATGAGCAGTTCTTC
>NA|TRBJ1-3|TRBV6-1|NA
CASSEVGKNTIYF
TGTGCCAGCAGTGAAGTGGGGAAAAACACCATATATTTT
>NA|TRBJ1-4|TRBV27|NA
CASSGRGQGKGRDEKLFF
TGTGCCAGCAGTGGGCGGGGGCAGGGGAAGGGACGGGATGAAAAACTGTTTTTT